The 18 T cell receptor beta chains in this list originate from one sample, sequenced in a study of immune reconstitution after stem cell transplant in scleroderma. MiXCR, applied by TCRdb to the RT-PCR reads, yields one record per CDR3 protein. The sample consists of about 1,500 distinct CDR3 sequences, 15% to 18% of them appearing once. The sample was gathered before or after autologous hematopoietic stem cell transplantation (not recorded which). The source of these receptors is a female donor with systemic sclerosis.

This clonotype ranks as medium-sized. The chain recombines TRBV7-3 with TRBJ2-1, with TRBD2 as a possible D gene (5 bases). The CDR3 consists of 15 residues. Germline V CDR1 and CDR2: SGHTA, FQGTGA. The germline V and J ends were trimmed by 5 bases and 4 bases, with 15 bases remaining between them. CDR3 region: CASSESGLGYNEQFF. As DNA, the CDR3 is TGTGCCAGCAGCGAAAGCGGTCTAGGGTACAATGAGCAGTTCTTC.

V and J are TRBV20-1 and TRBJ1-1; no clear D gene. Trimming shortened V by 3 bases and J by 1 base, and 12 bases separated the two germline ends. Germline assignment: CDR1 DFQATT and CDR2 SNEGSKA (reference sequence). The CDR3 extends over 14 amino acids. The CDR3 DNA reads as TGCAGTGCTAGCAAACCGAACGCGAACACTGAAGCTTTCTTT. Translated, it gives CSASKPNANTEAFF.

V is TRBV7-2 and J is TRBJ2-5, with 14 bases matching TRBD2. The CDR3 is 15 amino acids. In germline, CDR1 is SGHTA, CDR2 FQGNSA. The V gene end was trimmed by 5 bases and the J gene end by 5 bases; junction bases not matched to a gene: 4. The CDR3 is CASSPGLAGAETQYF. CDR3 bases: TGTGCCAGCAGCCCGGGACTAGCGGGAGCGGAGACCCAGTACTTC.

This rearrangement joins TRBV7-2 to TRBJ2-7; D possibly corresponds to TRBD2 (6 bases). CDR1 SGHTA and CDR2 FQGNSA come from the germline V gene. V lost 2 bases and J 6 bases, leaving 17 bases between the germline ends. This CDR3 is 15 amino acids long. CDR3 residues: CASSLKVLAGIEQYF. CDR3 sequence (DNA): TGTGCCAGCAGCTTAAAGGTACTGGCGGGGATCGAGCAGTACTTC.

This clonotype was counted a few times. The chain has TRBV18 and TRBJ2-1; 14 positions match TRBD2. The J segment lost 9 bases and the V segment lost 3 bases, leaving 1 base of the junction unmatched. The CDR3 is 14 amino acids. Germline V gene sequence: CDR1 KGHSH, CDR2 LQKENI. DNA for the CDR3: TGTGCCAGCTCACCGGGACTAGCGGGAGTTGAGCAGTTCTTC. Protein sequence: CASSPGLAGVEQFF.

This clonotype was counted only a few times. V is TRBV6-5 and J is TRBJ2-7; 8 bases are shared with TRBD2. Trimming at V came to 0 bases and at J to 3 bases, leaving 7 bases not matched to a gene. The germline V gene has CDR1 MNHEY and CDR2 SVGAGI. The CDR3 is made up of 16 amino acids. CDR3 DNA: TGTGCCAGCAGTTACTCTGAAGCGGGGGCGTTCTACGAGCAGTACTTC. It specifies CASSYSEAGAFYEQYF.

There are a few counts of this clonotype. The CDR3 DNA sequence: TGCAGTGCTAGACCCGGGACTAGCAGCCAAGAGACCCAGTACTTC. This sequence encodes CSARPGTSSQETQYF. V gene TRBV20-1 combines with J gene TRBJ2-5; 9 nucleotides line up with TRBD2. V was pared by 2 bases and J by 1 base, with 5 bases of the junction left unmatched. In germline, CDR1 is DFQATT, CDR2 SNEGSKA (reference sequence). The CDR3 consists of 15 residues.

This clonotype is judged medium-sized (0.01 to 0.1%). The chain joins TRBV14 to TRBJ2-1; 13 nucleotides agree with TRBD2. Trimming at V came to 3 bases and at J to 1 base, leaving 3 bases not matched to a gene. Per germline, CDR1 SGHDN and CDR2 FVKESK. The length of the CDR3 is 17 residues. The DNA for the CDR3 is TGTGCCAGCAGCCACCCACTAGCGGGAGGGTCCTACAATGAGCAGTTCTTC. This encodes CASSHPLAGGSYNEQFF.

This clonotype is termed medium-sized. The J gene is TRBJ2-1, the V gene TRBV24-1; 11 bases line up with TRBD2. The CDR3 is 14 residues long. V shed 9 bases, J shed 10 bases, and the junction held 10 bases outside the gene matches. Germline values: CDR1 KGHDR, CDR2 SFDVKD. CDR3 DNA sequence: TGTGCCACCGCCGGGACTAGCGGTCTTCAGGAGCAGTTCTTC. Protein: CATAGTSGLQEQFF.

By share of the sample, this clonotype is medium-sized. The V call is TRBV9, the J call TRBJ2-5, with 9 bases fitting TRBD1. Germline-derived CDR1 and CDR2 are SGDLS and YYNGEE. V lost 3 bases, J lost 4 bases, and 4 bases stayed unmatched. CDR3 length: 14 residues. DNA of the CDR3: TGTGCCAGCAGCGGGACAGGGGCGCCAGAGACCCAGTACTTC. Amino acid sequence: CASSGTGAPETQYF.

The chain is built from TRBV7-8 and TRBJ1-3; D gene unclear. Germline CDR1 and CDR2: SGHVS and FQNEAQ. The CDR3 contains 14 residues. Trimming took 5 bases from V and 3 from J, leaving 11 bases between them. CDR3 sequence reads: CASSPGSLGNTIYF. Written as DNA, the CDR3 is TGTGCCAGCAGCCCGGGGAGCCTTGGAAACACCATATATTTT.

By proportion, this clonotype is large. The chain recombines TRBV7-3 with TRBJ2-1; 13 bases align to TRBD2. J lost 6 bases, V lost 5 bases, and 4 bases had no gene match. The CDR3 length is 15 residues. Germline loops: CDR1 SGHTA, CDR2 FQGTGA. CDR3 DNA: TGTGCCAGCAGCCAACGACTAGCGGGGGGCAATGAGCAGTTCTTC. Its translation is CASSQRLAGGNEQFF.

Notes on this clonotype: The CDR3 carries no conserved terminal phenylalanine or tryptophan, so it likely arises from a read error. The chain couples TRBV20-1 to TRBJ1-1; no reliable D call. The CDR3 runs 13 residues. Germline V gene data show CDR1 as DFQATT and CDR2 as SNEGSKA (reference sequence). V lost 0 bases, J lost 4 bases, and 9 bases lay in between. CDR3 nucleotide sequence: TGCAGTGCTAGAGATGGGCAGACCACTGAAGCTTTCCTT. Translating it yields CSARDGQTTEAFL.

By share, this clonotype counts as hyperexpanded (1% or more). The CDR3 sequence: CASSFGQTYEQYF. CDR3 sequence (DNA): TGTGCCAGCAGCTTCGGACAGACTTACGAGCAGTACTTC. The rearrangement joins TRBV7-3 to TRBJ2-7, with D perhaps TRBD1 (6 bases). From germline, CDR1 is SGHTA and CDR2 FQGTGA. CDR3 length: 13 residues. The V and J ends lost 3 bases and 4 bases respectively, with 10 bases between them.

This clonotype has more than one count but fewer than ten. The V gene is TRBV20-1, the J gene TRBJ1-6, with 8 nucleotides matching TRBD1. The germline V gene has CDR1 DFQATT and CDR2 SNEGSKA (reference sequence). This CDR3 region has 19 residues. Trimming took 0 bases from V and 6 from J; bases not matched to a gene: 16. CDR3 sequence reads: CSARDLGRGPEAPNSPLHF. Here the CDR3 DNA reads TGCAGTGCTAGAGATCTGGGCAGGGGGCCCGAAGCTCCTAATTCACCCCTCCACTTT.

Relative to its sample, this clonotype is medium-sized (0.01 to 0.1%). The CDR3 nucleotides read TGCAGCGCACGATCGGGCCTCAATCAGCCCCAGCATTTT. Its translation: CSARSGLNQPQHF. This chain uses TRBV29-1 with TRBJ1-5; D is ambiguous. The CDR3 has 13 residues. Per the germline V gene, CDR1 is SQVTM and CDR2 is ANQGSEA. The V gene lost 7 bases and the J gene lost 3 bases, with 13 bases spanning the gap.

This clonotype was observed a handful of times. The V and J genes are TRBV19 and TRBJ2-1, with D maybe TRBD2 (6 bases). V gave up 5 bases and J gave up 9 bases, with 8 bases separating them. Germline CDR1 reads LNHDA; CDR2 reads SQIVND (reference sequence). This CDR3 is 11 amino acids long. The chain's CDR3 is CASSRGSEQFF. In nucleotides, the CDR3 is TGTGCCAGTAGTCGGGGGAGTGAGCAGTTCTTC.

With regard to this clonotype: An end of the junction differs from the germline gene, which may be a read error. The CDR3 coding sequence is TGCGCCAGCAGCTTCCAGGGAGAAGGTCAGCCCCAGCACTTT. Translating gives CASSFQGEGQPQHF. The chain uses TRBV5-1 and TRBJ1-5; possible D gene TRBD1, 5 bases. Per the germline V gene, CDR1 is SGHRS and CDR2 is YFSETQ. The length of the CDR3 is 14 residues.